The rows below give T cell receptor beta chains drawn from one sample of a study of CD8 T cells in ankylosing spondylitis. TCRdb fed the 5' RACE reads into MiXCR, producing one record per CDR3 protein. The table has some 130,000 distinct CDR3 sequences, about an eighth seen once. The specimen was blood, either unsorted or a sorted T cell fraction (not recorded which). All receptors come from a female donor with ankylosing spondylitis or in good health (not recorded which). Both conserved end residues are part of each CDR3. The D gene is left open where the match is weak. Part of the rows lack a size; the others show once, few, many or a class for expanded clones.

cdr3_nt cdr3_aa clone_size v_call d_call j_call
TGTGCCAGCAGCGTAGAACTAGCGGAGAACACCGGGGAGCTGTTTTTT CASSVELAENTGELFF many TRBV9 TRBD2 TRBJ2-2
TGCAGTGCTAGAGACCCAAACAGGGATTCGAGCAATCAGCCCCAGCATTTT CSARDPNRDSSNQPQHF many TRBV20-1 . TRBJ1-5
TGCGCCAGCAGCGGCACAGGGTTTCGGAACACTGAAGCTTTCTTT CASSGTGFRNTEAFF many TRBV5-1 . TRBJ1-1
TGTGCCAGCAGCTTAATAGCGGGGGGTAGCTATGAGCAGTTCTTC CASSLIAGGSYEQFF . TRBV11-2 TRBD2 TRBJ2-1
TGCGGCGTTCGGGGCTCCACAGGCTCTAGTACCGCCGGGGAGCTGTTTTTT CGVRGSTGSSTAGELFF few TRBV29-1 . TRBJ2-2
TGTGCCAGCAGTCCGGGACAGGGTGCTTTTAACTATGGCTACACCTTC CASSPGQGAFNYGYTF many TRBV12-3/TRBV12-4 TRBD1 TRBJ1-2
TGTGCCTCCCGGGGCTCCTTGGAGCCCCAGCATTTT CASRGSLEPQHF many TRBV19 . TRBJ1-5
TGTGCCAGCAGCTCAATATCTGGGGCCAACGTCCTGACTTTC CASSSISGANVLTF . TRBV7-3 . TRBJ2-6
TGTGCCAGCAGTCCTACTCCAGGGCTTGGGGCCTATGGCTACACCTTC CASSPTPGLGAYGYTF few TRBV27 . TRBJ1-2
TGTGCCTCGCGGGCCGAGTACGAGCAGTACTTC CASRAEYEQYF few TRBV10-3 . TRBJ2-7
TGTGCCAGAAGCTTGGTTTCGGGAGGGCCGACAGATACGCAGTATTTT CARSLVSGGPTDTQYF few TRBV5-3 TRBD2 TRBJ2-3
TGTGCCAGCACCCACAGGCGGGGGGCGCTTTGGTACGAGCAGTACTTC CASTHRRGALWYEQYF . TRBV4-2 TRBD2 TRBJ2-7
TGTGCCAGCAGCTTACTAGCGGGAGGGCCGGAGGAGACCCAGTACTTC CASSLLAGGPEETQYF many TRBV7-9 TRBD2 TRBJ2-5
TGTGCCAGCAGCTCGCCAGGGGGGGGCTGGGGAGATACGCAGTATTTT CASSSPGGGWGDTQYF many TRBV28 . TRBJ2-3
TGTGCCACCGCGAAGGTTGGGGCGCGGGCCGGGGAGCTGTTTTTT CATAKVGARAGELFF many TRBV12-3/TRBV12-4 . TRBJ2-2
TGTGCCATCAGTGATCGGGACAGGGAGGGAGATACGCAGTATTTT CAISDRDREGDTQYF many TRBV10-3 TRBD1 TRBJ2-3
TGTGCCAGCTCGGCCGGACAGGGAATGGACGAGCAGTACTTC CASSAGQGMDEQYF many TRBV18 TRBD1 TRBJ2-7
TGTGCCAGCAGCTTCCTAGCGGGGAGCTCCTACGAGCAGTACTTC CASSFLAGSSYEQYF many TRBV7-2 TRBD2 TRBJ2-7
TGCAGTGCTACCGGACAGGGTTCCCAAGAGACCCAGTACTTC CSATGQGSQETQYF few TRBV20-1 TRBD1 TRBJ2-5
TGTGCCAGTAGTGCGGGACAGGGGAACTTCTACGAGCAGTACTTC CASSAGQGNFYEQYF . TRBV19 TRBD1 TRBJ2-7
TGTGCCAGCAGCTCCGGCCAGGCGGCTTTCTTT CASSSGQAAFF many TRBV3-1 . TRBJ1-1
TGCGCCAGCAGCTTGGTTACCCATTGGGATGAAGCTTTCTTT CASSLVTHWDEAFF . TRBV5-1 . TRBJ1-1
TGCAGTGCTGGCGACAGCCTTAACTATGGCTACACCTTC CSAGDSLNYGYTF medium-sized TRBV20-1 . TRBJ1-2
TGCAGTGTCAGGGGCCGGGTTACGGACCCTAACTATGGCTACACCTTC CSVRGRVTDPNYGYTF . TRBV20-1 . TRBJ1-2
TGTGCCAGCAGTGAAGCGCTTGGACTAGCGGGGAAGAACACCGGGGAGCTGTTTTTT CASSEALGLAGKNTGELFF few TRBV2 TRBD2 TRBJ2-2
TGTGCCAGCAGCGCCCAACAGGGAATCGGGGAGCTGTTTTTT CASSAQQGIGELFF few TRBV7-9 . TRBJ2-2
TGCGCCAGTAATGCCCCGGGACAAGCAACGGCTAACACCTTC CASNAPGQATANTF many TRBV10-1 . TRBJ1-2
TGCAGTGCTAGAGATAACCTCTCTGGAAACACCATATATTTT CSARDNLSGNTIYF many TRBV20-1 . TRBJ1-3
TGTGCCATCAGTGGACAGGGCGATCAGCCCCAGCATTTT CAISGQGDQPQHF few TRBV10-3 TRBD1 TRBJ1-5
TGTGCCAGCAGCTTAGCCGGCTCTGGAAACACCATATATTTT CASSLAGSGNTIYF many TRBV7-9 . TRBJ1-3
TGTGCCAGCAGAGAACTGGACGGAAATAACATACCTACTAACTATGGCTACACCTTC CASRELDGNNIPTNYGYTF . TRBV12-3/TRBV12-4 . TRBJ1-2
TGCCCCAGCACGACATGGATGAACACTGAAGCTTTCTTT CPSTTWMNTEAFF . TRBV5-1 . TRBJ1-1
TGTGCCATCAGTGATCCGGGGAGGGCGTCCTACGAGCAGTACTTC CAISDPGRASYEQYF many TRBV10-3 TRBD2 TRBJ2-7
TGCAGTGCTAGAGACAGGGGTGGCGCAGATACGCAGTATTTT CSARDRGGADTQYF many TRBV20-1 . TRBJ2-3
TGTGCCAGCAGCGTAGACCCCGGGGGTAATTCACCCCTCCACTTT CASSVDPGGNSPLHF few TRBV9 . TRBJ1-6
TGCAGTGCTAGAGTGGCAGGGGCGGATAGCAATCAGCCCCAGCATTTT CSARVAGADSNQPQHF many TRBV20-1 . TRBJ1-5